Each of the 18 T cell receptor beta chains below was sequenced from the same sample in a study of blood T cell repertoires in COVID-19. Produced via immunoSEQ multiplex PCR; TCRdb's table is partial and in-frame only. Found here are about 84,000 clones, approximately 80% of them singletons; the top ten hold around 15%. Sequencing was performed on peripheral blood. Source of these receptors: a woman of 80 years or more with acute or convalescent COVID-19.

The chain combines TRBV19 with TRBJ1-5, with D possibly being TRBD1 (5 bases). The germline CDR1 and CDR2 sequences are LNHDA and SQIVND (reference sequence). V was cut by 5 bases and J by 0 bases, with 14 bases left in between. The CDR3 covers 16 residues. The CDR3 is CASSPRTISSNQPQHF. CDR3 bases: TGTGCCAGTAGTCCCCGGACAATTTCTAGCAATCAGCCCCAGCATTTT.

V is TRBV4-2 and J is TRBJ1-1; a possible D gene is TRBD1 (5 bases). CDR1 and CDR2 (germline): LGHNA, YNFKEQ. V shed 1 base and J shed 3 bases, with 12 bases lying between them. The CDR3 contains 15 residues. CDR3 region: CASSQGQGGDTEAFF. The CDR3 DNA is TGTGCCAGCAGCCAAGGTCAGGGTGGGGACACTGAAGCTTTCTTT.

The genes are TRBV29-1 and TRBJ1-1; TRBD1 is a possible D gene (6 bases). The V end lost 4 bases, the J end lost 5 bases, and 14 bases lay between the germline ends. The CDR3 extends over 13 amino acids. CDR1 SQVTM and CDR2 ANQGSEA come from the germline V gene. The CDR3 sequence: CSVVSGGFTEAFF. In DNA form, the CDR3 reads TGCAGCGTTGTAAGCGGGGGCTTTACTGAAGCTTTCTTT.

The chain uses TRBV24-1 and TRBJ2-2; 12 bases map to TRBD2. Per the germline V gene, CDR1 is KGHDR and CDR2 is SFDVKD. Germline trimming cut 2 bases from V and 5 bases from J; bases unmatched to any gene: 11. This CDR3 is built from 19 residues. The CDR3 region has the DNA TGTGCCACCAGTGATTATCCCGGAGGACTAGCGGGGAGAACCGGGGAGCTGTTTTTT. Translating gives CATSDYPGGLAGRTGELFF.

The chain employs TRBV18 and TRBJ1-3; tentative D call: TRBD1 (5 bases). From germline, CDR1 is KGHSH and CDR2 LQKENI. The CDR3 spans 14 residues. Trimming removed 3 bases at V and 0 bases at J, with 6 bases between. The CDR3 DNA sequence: TGTGCCAGCTCACCGACAGTCTCTGGAAACACCATATATTTT. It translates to CASSPTVSGNTIYF. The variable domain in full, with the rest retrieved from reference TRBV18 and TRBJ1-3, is NAGVMQNPRHLVRRRGQEARLRCSPMKGHSHVYWYRQLPEEGLKFMVYLQKENIIDESGMPKERFSAEFPKEGPSILRIQQVVRGDSAAYFCASSPTVSGNTIYFGEGSWLTVV.

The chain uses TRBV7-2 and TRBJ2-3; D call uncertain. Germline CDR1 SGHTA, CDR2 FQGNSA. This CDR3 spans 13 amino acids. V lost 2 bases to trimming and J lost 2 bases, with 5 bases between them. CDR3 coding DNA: TGTGCCAGCAGCTTAACTTACACAGATACGCAGTATTTT. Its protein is CASSLTYTDTQYF.

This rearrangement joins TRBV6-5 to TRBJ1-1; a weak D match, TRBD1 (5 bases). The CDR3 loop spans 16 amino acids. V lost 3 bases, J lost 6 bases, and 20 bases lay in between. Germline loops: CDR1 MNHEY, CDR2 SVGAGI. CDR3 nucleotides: TGTGCCAGCAGTTATTTGCAGGGCTCGTACGGTGCTGAAGCTTTCTTT. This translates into CASSYLQGSYGAEAFF.

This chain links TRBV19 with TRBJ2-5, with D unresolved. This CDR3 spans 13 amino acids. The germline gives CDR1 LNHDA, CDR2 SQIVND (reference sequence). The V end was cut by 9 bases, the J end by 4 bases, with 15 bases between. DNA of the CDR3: TGTGCCAGGCCGGTTACAGATGGAGAGACCCAGTACTTC. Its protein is CARPVTDGETQYF. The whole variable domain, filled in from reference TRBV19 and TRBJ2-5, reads DGGITQSPKYLFRKEGQNVTLSCEQNLNHDAMYWYRQDPGQGLRLIYYSQIVNDFQKGDIAEGYSVSREKKESFPLTVTSAQKNPTAFYLCARPVTDGETQYFGPGTRLLVL.

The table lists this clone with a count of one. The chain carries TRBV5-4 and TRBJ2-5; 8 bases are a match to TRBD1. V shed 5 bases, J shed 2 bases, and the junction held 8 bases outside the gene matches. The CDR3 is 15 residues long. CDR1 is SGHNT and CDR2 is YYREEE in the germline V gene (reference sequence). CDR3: CASSPGGAGQETQYF. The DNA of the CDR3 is TGTGCCAGCAGTCCAGGGGGCGCGGGGCAAGAGACCCAGTACTTC.

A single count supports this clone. The CDR3 here is CASSLGSMNTEAFF. The CDR3, as DNA: TGTGCCAGCAGTCTAGGCAGCATGAACACTGAAGCTTTCTTT. The J gene is TRBJ1-1, the V gene TRBV28; D is undetermined. Deletions cut 5 bases from V and 0 bases from J, with 10 bases between. Germline values: CDR1 MDHEN, CDR2 SYDVKM. This CDR3 is 14 amino acids long.

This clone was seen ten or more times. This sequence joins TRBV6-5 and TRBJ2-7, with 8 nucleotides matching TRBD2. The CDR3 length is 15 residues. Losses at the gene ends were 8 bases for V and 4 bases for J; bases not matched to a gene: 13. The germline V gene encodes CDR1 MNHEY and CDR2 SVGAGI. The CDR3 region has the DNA TGTGCCAGCGGCGGCCGGACGGCGGGGGGATACGAGCAGTACTTC. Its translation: CASGGRTAGGYEQYF.

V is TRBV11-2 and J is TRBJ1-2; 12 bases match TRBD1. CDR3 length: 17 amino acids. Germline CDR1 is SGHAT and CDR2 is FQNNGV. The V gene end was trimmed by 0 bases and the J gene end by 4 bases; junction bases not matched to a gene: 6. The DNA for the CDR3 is TGTGCCAGCAGCTTAGATCCGGGACAGGGGGCTCTCTATGGCTACACCTTC. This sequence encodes CASSLDPGQGALYGYTF.

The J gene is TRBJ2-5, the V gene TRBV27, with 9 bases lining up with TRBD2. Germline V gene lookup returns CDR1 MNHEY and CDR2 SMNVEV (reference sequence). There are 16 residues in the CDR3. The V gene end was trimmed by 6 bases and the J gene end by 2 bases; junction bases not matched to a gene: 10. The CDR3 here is CASSAWETSGQETQYF. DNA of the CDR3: TGTGCCAGCAGCGCATGGGAAACTAGCGGGCAAGAGACCCAGTACTTC.

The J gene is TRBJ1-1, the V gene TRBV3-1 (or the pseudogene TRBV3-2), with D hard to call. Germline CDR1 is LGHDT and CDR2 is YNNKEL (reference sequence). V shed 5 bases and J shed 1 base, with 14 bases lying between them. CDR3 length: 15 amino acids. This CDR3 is CASSAGRGGNTEAFF. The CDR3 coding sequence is TGTGCCAGCAGCGCCGGCCGGGGAGGGAACACTGAAGCTTTCTTT.

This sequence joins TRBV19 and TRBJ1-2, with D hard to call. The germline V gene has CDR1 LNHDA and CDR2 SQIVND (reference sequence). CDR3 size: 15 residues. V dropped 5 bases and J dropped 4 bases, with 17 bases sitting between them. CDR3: CASSLAGLERYGYTF. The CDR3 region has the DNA TGTGCCAGTAGTCTCGCGGGCCTTGAGCGCTATGGCTACACCTTC.

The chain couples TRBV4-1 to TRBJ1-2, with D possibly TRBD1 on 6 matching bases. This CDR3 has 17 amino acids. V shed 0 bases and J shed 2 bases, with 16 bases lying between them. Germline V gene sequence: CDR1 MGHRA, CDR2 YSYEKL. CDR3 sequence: CASSQERSRGTNYGYTF. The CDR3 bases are TGCGCCAGCAGCCAAGAACGTTCCAGGGGAACGAACTATGGCTACACCTTC.

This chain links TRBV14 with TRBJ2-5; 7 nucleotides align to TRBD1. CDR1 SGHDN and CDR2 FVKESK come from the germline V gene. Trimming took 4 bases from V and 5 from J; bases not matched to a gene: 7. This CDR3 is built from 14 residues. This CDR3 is CASSPDRAGETQYF. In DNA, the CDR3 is TGTGCCAGCAGCCCTGACAGGGCTGGGGAGACCCAGTACTTC.

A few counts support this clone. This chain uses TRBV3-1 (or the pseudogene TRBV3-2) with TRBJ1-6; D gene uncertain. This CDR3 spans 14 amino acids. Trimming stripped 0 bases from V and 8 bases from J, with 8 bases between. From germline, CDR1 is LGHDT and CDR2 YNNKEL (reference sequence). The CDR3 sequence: CASSQEGGYSPLHF. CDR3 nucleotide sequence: TGTGCCAGCAGCCAAGAAGGAGGGTATTCACCCCTCCACTTT.